These 14 T cell receptor beta chains share one sample of origin, sequenced in a study of T-cell reconstitution after alpha-beta-depleted transplantation in children. Preparing the TCRbeta library involved the use of unique molecular identifiers. TCRdb fed the PCR reads into MiXCR, producing one record per CDR3 protein. Of approximately 88,000 distinct CDR3 sequences listed, 12% are singletons. Here the sequenced sample was PBMCs from the stem cell graft donor, taken from the stem cell graft. All receptors come from a human donor who donated a stem cell graft to a child with inherited bone marrow failure.

This clonotype has at least ten counts. The chain links TRBV5-1 to TRBJ2-1; possibly TRBD2 for D (6 bases). This CDR3 is built from 15 residues. Germline V CDR1 and CDR2: SGHRS, YFSETQ. With 3 bases removed from V and 0 bases from J, the gap between germline ends came to 10 bases. The CDR3 DNA reads TGCGCCAGCAGCTGGGACTTCGACTCCTACAATGAGCAGTTCTTC. It specifies CASSWDFDSYNEQFF.

CDR3 in DNA: TGTGCCAGCAGTCTGCATCGGTTACAGGGGGAGCAGTACTTC. It yields the protein CASSLHRLQGEQYF. The V and J genes are TRBV27 and TRBJ2-7; 7 positions match TRBD1. Germline CDR1 MNHEY, CDR2 SMNVEV (reference sequence). There are 14 residues in the CDR3. Unmatched junction bases numbered 11, after V lost 5 bases and J lost 7 bases.

Ten or more counts support this clonotype. The rearrangement joins TRBV7-2 to TRBJ2-1; 16 bases align to TRBD2. Germline CDR1 reads SGHTA; CDR2 reads FQGNSA. V was clipped by 5 bases and J by 8 bases; unmatched bases: 9. The CDR3 loop spans 17 amino acids. In DNA, the CDR3 is TGTGCCAGCAGCCTGGGACTAGCGGGGGGGCTGTTGGATGAGCAGTTCTTC. Translation gives CASSLGLAGGLLDEQFF.

This clonotype has ten or more counts. The chain links TRBV5-1 to TRBJ2-5; 9 bases agree with TRBD1. The V and J ends lost 0 bases and 1 base, in that order; junction bases with no gene match: 4. The CDR3 covers 16 residues. The germline CDR1 and CDR2 sequences are SGHRS and YFSETQ. CDR3 loop: CASSLAQGAIQETQYF. CDR3 DNA: TGCGCCAGCAGCTTGGCACAGGGGGCCATCCAAGAGACCCAGTACTTC.

This clonotype was counted ten times or more. The chain employs TRBV7-2 and TRBJ1-1, with D possibly being TRBD1 (6 bases). Germline lookup yields CDR1 SGHTA and CDR2 FQGNSA. This CDR3 spans 15 amino acids. V was cut by 5 bases and J by 4 bases, with 17 bases left in between. Written as DNA, the CDR3 is TGTGCCAGCAGCCCAAGAGGTGCAGGGGCCACTGAAGCTTTCTTT. This sequence encodes CASSPRGAGATEAFF.

This clonotype was seen at least ten times. The CDR3 coding sequence is TGTGCCAGCAGCAAAATACCGGGACTAGTCTACGAGCAGTACTTC. Residues: CASSKIPGLVYEQYF. The rearrangement links TRBV28 to TRBJ2-7; 8 nucleotides line up with TRBD2. Trimming cost V 6 bases and J 3 bases; bases outside gene matches: 10. Germline CDR1 reads MDHEN; CDR2 reads SYDVKM. This CDR3 contains 15 residues.

This clonotype was observed many times. This chain uses TRBV5-1 with TRBJ1-2; D perhaps matches TRBD1 (6 bases). Trimming stripped 4 bases from V and 2 bases from J, with 18 bases between. CDR1 and CDR2 (germline): SGHRS, YFSETQ. The CDR3 spans 16 residues. This CDR3 is CASSEGQCRTNYGYTF. In DNA form, the CDR3 reads TGCGCCAGCAGCGAAGGACAGTGTCGGACCAACTATGGCTACACCTTC.

This clonotype was observed at least ten times. This rearrangement joins TRBV5-1 to TRBJ2-5; D not resolved. The CDR3 sequence is 14 residues long. The germline V and J ends were trimmed by 0 bases and 5 bases, with 11 bases remaining between them. CDR1 SGHRS and CDR2 YFSETQ come from the germline V gene. The CDR3 DNA reads TGCGCCAGCAGCTTGGAAGGGATTGGGGAGACCCAGTACTTC. Translating gives CASSLEGIGETQYF.

This clonotype has ten or more counts. The genes are TRBV2 and TRBJ2-3; no definite D call. This CDR3 has 13 amino acids. V lost 2 bases, J lost 6 bases, and 9 bases lay in between. Per the germline V gene, CDR1 is SNHLY and CDR2 is FYNNEI. CDR3 coding DNA: TGTGCCAGCAGTGAATTGTCGCCCGATACGCAGTATTTT. It encodes CASSELSPDTQYF.

This clonotype was counted ten times or more. The rearrangement uses TRBV10-3 and TRBJ2-1; D is possibly TRBD2 (6 bases). Germline V CDR1 and CDR2: ENHRY, SYGVKD. CDR3 length: 14 residues. The V and J ends lost 4 bases and 6 bases respectively, with 13 bases between them. The chain's CDR3 is CAISGGEHLNEQFF. In DNA form, the CDR3 reads TGTGCCATCAGTGGCGGGGAACATCTCAATGAGCAGTTCTTC.

This clonotype has a count of ten or more. The chain has TRBV19 and TRBJ2-1, with TRBD2 matching 7 bases. The CDR3 is 11 residues long. Germline-derived CDR1 and CDR2 are LNHDA and SQIVND (reference sequence). V shed 7 bases and J 10 bases; nucleotides not matched to a gene: 4. The CDR3 spells CASMAGVEQFF. In DNA form, the CDR3 reads TGTGCCAGTATGGCGGGAGTCGAGCAGTTCTTC.

This clonotype was detected ten times or more. The chain combines TRBV4-1 with TRBJ2-7; TRBD1 is a possible D gene (5 bases). The CDR3 loop spans 13 amino acids. The V gene's germline CDR1 is MGHRA and CDR2 YSYEKL. Trimming took off 2 bases at V and 5 bases at J, with 10 bases between the two ends. Here the CDR3 reads CASSQRGLNEQYF. CDR3 DNA sequence: TGCGCCAGCAGCCAAAGGGGTCTAAACGAGCAGTACTTC.

This clonotype was recorded at least ten times. The rearrangement uses TRBV7-2 and TRBJ1-1, with 8 bases lining up with TRBD1. CDR1 is SGHTA and CDR2 is FQGNSA in the germline V gene. The V segment lost 2 bases and the J segment 7 bases; nucleotides outside the gene matches: 6. The CDR3 contains 14 residues. The CDR3 protein is CASSLILDRVEAFF. DNA of the CDR3: TGTGCCAGCAGCTTAATATTGGACAGGGTTGAAGCTTTCTTT. Based on the CDR3 plus reference TRBV7-2 and TRBJ1-1, the full variable domain is GAGVSQSPSNKVTEKGKDVELRCDPISGHTALYWYRQSLGQGLEFLIYFQGNSAPDKSGLPSDRFSAERTGGSVSTLTIQRTQQEDSAVYLCASSLILDRVEAFFGQGTRLTVV.

The genes are TRBV7-9 and TRBJ2-2; D possibly corresponds to TRBD2 (6 bases). Germline values: CDR1 SEHNR, CDR2 FQNEAQ (reference sequence). CDR3 length: 13 amino acids. CDR3 sequence: CGWGEQITGELFF. The CDR3 DNA follows: TGTGGATGGGGGGAGCAAATCACCGGGGAGCTGTTTTTT.